This T cell receptor (beta chain) stems from a study of T cells after yellow fever vaccination. Template switching with 5'RACE generated the TCR cDNA and added a universal primer site and UMIs. Using its own MiXCR run on the 5' RACE reads, TCRdb lists one record per CDR3 protein. This sample has roughly 330,000 distinct CDR3 sequences, with about 6.9% found just once. Trimming left V 0 bases short and J 9 bases short, with 8 bases between. Germline V lookup: CDR1 SNHLY, CDR2 FYNNEI. This CDR3 region has 12 residues. On this clonotype: Its specificity is not known.

Study findings and constraints: Peak timing came faster in the weaker secondary response, day 5 versus 15.

The V and J genes are TRBV2 and TRBJ1-2; D is undetermined. The source is a man younger than 35 who received the YFV17D yellow fever vaccine. The sample here was PBMCs, taken roughly 46 days after the first yellow fever vaccination. The CDR3 DNA is TGTGCCAGCAGTGAAGCGGCAGCCCGCTACACCTTC. Amino acid sequence: CASSEAAARYTF. Variable domain in full (rest from reference TRBV2 and TRBJ1-2): EPEVTQTPSHQVTQMGQEVILRCVPISNHLYFYWYRQILGQKVEFLVSFYNNEISEKSEIFDDQFSVERPDGSNFTLKIRSTKLEDSAMYFCASSEAAARYTFGSGTRLTVV.